What follows are 3 T cell receptor beta chains derived from one specimen sequenced in a study of blood T cell repertoires in COVID-19. Sequencing used immunoSEQ multiplex PCR; TCRdb keeps in-frame clones, though not all of them. The sample shows 75,000 to 95,000 clones, roughly 84% of them seen only once. The material sequenced was peripheral blood. The receptor source for this set is a woman of 80 years or more with acute or convalescent COVID-19.

This chain connects TRBV5-8 to TRBJ2-3; D is possibly TRBD2 (5 bases). CDR3 size: 13 residues. Trimming left V 1 base short and J 4 bases short, with 7 bases between. CDR1 is SGHTS, CDR2 YDEGEE, per germline. The CDR3 nucleotides read TGTGCCAGCAGCTTGAAGGGAGCAGATACGCAGTATTTT. Translation gives CASSLKGADTQYF.

Regarding this clone: Other nucleotide sequences from this sample produce the same CDR3. The rearrangement links TRBV18 to TRBJ2-2; D call uncertain. The CDR3 length is 14 residues. Trimming cost V 3 bases and J 0 bases, with 5 bases left between them. Per germline, CDR1 KGHSH and CDR2 LQKENI. The CDR3 reads CASSPRTNTGELFF. CDR3 bases: TGTGCCAGCTCACCGCGTACGAACACCGGGGAGCTGTTTTTT.

CDR3 bases: TGTGCCAGCAGCTTAGTGGCAGATCAGCCCCAGCATTTT. Encoded protein: CASSLVADQPQHF. This chain uses TRBV7-8 with TRBJ1-5; D call uncertain. The CDR3 has 13 amino acids. V gave up 1 base and J gave up 5 bases, with 6 bases separating them. Germline CDR1 and CDR2: SGHVS and FQNEAQ.